A selection of T cell receptor beta chains follows, all from one sample in a study of shared clonotypes between healthy human individuals. Generated by immunoSEQ multiplex PCR, the TCRdb table keeps only in-frame clones and is missing some. The sample has under 200,000 clones, roughly 93% seen once. Sequences were obtained from naive CD4+ T cells sorted from blood. These TCRs come from a woman aged 25 to 39 in good health. CDR3s include the opening cysteine and the closing phenylalanine or tryptophan. A D gene is named only where the DNA matches it firmly. Some rows have no size entry. The others give once, few or many, or a class for an expanded clone.

V	J	D	size	CDR3	DNA
TRBV27	TRBJ2-6	TRBD1	-	CASSFRDRGSHGANVLTF	TGTGCCAGCAGTTTCCGGGACAGGGGTTCTCATGGGGCCAACGTCCTGACTTTC
TRBV6-5	TRBJ1-3	-	-	CASSLAGAGNTIYF	TGTGCCAGCAGTTTGGCAGGGGCTGGAAACACCATATATTTT
TRBV5-4	TRBJ2-5	-	-	CASTSASETQYF	TGTGCCAGCACCTCAGCATCGGAGACCCAGTACTTC
TRBV18	TRBJ2-7	-	-	CASSPQRGSATPEQYF	TGTGCCAGCTCACCTCAACGTGGGTCGGCAACCCCCGAGCAGTACTTC
TRBV18	TRBJ2-7	TRBD2	-	CASSSTVVTSSHEQYF	TGTGCCAGCTCATCCACGGTTGTGACTAGCTCCCACGAGCAGTACTTC
TRBV6-1	TRBJ1-4	-	-	CASSGQGGEKLFF	TGTGCCAGCAGTGGGCAGGGAGGTGAAAAACTGTTTTTT
TRBV29-1	TRBJ1-1	-	-	CSAAVNTEAFF	TGCAGCGCCGCAGTGAACACTGAAGCTTTCTTT
TRBV5-5	TRBJ2-7	TRBD2	-	CASSPMGAGDSYEQYF	TGTGCCAGCAGCCCGATGGGAGCGGGAGATTCCTACGAGCAGTACTTC
TRBV7-9	TRBJ2-7	TRBD1	-	CASSPKQGQRSYEQYF	TGTGCCAGCAGCCCGAAGCAGGGACAGAGATCCTACGAGCAGTACTTC
TRBV11-2	TRBJ2-7	TRBD1	-	CASSLGGRGLGEQYF	TGTGCCAGCAGCTTAGGGGGCAGGGGGTTGGGAGAGCAGTACTTC
TRBV28	TRBJ2-7	TRBD2	-	CASVGSGLAGGANEQYF	TGTGCCAGCGTCGGCTCGGGACTAGCGGGAGGAGCAAACGAGCAGTACTTC
TRBV11-2	TRBJ1-1	-	-	CASSPRVNTEAFF	TGTGCCAGCAGCCCCCGAGTCAACACTGAAGCTTTCTTT
TRBV11-2	TRBJ2-3	-	-	CASSLGLYDTQYF	TGTGCCAGCAGCTTAGGTCTTTACGATACGCAGTATTTT
TRBV16	TRBJ2-7	TRBD1	few	CASSQKDRASYEQYF	TGTGCCAGCAGCCAAAAGGACAGGGCGTCCTACGAGCAGTACTTC
TRBV5-3	TRBJ2-7	-	-	CARKTGWWEQYF	TGTGCCAGGAAGACAGGTTGGTGGGAGCAGTACTTC
TRBV29-1	TRBJ2-7	TRBD1	-	CSVLDRVYEQYF	TGCAGCGTGCTGGACAGGGTCTACGAGCAGTACTTC